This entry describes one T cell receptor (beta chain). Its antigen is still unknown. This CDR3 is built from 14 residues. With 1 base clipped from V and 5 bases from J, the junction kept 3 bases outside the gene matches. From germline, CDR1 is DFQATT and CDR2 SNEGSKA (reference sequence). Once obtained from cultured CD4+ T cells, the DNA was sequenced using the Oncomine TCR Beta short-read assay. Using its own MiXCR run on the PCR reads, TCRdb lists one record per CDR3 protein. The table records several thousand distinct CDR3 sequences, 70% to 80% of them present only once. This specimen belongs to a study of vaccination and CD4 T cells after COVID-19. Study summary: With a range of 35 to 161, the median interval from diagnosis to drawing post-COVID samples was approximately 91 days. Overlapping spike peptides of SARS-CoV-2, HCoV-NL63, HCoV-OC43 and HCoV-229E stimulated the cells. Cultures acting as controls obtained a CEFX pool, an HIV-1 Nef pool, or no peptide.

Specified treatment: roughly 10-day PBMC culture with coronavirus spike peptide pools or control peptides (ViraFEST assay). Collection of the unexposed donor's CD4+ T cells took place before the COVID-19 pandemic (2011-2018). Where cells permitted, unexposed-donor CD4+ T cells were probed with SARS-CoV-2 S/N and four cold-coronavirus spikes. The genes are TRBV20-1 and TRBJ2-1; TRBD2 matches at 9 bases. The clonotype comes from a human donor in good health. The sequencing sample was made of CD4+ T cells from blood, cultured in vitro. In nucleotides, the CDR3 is TGCAGTGCTAGAGGAATAGCGGGAGACAATGAGCAGTTCTTC. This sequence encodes CSARGIAGDNEQFF.